The 13 T cell receptor beta chains below all came from one sample that was sequenced in a study of blood T cell repertoires in COVID-19. The repertoire was sequenced with immunoSEQ multiplex PCR; TCRdb's copy has only in-frame clones and lacks some. Altogether 200,000 to 250,000 clones are present, approximately 82% being singletons, with the ten largest covering approximately 15%. The sample comprised PBMCs or T cells enriched from blood (not recorded which). These receptors were obtained from a man aged 35 to 55 who had recovered from COVID-19.

The chain joins TRBV7-6 to TRBJ2-1; 7 bases are shared with TRBD1. The CDR3 contains 15 residues. The germline V gene encodes CDR1 SGHVS and CDR2 FNYEAQ. Unmatched junction bases numbered 12, after V lost 1 base and J lost 12 bases. The chain's CDR3 is CASSLGAETGKSQFF. Here the CDR3 DNA reads TGTGCCAGCAGCTTAGGCGCTGAGACAGGGAAGTCGCAGTTCTTC.

The rearrangement uses TRBV19 and TRBJ2-5; 10 bases match TRBD1. CDR3 size: 15 residues. CDR1 is LNHDA and CDR2 is SQIVND in the germline V gene (reference sequence). After removal of 9 bases from V and 5 bases from J, the junction contained 12 bases not matched to a gene. The CDR3 sequence: CASTDRGTRSETQYF. For the CDR3, the DNA is TGTGCCAGCACGGACAGGGGGACGAGGTCGGAGACCCAGTACTTC.

This clone has just a few counts. V and J are TRBV5-4 and TRBJ2-2, with 8 positions matching TRBD2. Germline trimming cut 3 bases from V and 0 bases from J; bases unmatched to any gene: 4. Looked up from germline, CDR1 is SGHNT and CDR2 is YYREEE (reference sequence). CDR3 size: 16 residues. CDR3 protein: CASSSKAGANTGELFF. Written as DNA, the CDR3 is TGTGCCAGCAGCTCAAAAGCGGGAGCGAACACCGGGGAGCTGTTTTTT. Full variable domain (missing parts from reference TRBV5-4 and TRBJ2-2): ETGVTQSPTHLIKTRGQQVTLRCSSQSGHNTVSWYQQALGQGPQFIFQYYREEENGRGNFPPRFSGLQFPNYSSELNVNALELDDSALYLCASSSKAGANTGELFFGEGSRLTVL.

The sample holds a few counts of this clone. CDR3 region: CASRGGRLAGTDTQYF. The CDR3 DNA reads TGTGCCAGCAGGGGAGGAAGACTAGCCGGCACAGATACGCAGTATTTT. The V and J genes are TRBV28 and TRBJ2-3, with 7 bases aligning to TRBD2. The CDR3 is 16 residues long. The germline CDR1 and CDR2 sequences are MDHEN and SYDVKM. V shed 6 bases and J 1 base; nucleotides not matched to a gene: 10.

The chain is built from TRBV7-3 and TRBJ2-5; weak D call: TRBD1 (6 bases). V shed 3 bases and J shed 5 bases, with 16 bases lying between them. Per the germline V gene, CDR1 is SGHTA and CDR2 is FQGTGA. The CDR3 loop spans 15 amino acids. The CDR3 loop reads CASSLIGGRSETQYF. Here the CDR3 DNA reads TGTGCCAGCAGCTTGATTGGGGGCCGGTCGGAGACCCAGTACTTC.

V and J are TRBV6-5 and TRBJ1-4, with a possible D match to TRBD1 (6 bases). CDR1 is MNHEY and CDR2 is SVGAGI in the germline V gene. CDR3 length: 15 residues. The V and J ends lost 2 bases and 8 bases respectively, with 15 bases between them. CDR3 nucleotide sequence: TGTGCCAGCAGTTACGTGGCAGGGGTAGGAGAAAAACTGTTTTTT. Its protein is CASSYVAGVGEKLFF.

This clone was found a few times. The rearrangement joins TRBV11-2 to TRBJ1-2, with D possibly being TRBD1 (6 bases). V lost 5 bases, J lost 4 bases, and 14 bases lay in between. Germline values: CDR1 SGHAT, CDR2 FQNNGV. The CDR3 spans 14 residues. The CDR3 sequence: CASSPGQGPYGYTF. DNA of the CDR3: TGTGCCAGCAGCCCGGGACAAGGTCCCTATGGCTACACCTTC.

The V and J genes are TRBV6-5 and TRBJ1-2; D gene ambiguous. Between the trimmed V and J ends, which lost 7 bases and 6 bases, there was a span of 15 bases. CDR1 and CDR2 from the germline V gene are MNHEY and SVGAGI. There are 13 residues in the CDR3. The CDR3 reads CASTSRGEDGYTF. Here the CDR3 DNA reads TGTGCCAGCACCTCCCGGGGTGAGGATGGCTACACCTTC.

This clone was counted a single time. V gene TRBV7-2 combines with J gene TRBJ1-5; D not certain. The CDR3 extends over 15 amino acids. In germline, CDR1 is SGHTA, CDR2 FQGNSA. Between the trimmed V and J ends, which lost 0 bases and 2 bases, there was a span of 8 bases. DNA of the CDR3: TGTGCCAGCAGCTTAGCGTGGGGAGGCAATCAGCCCCAGCATTTT. Translated: CASSLAWGGNQPQHF.

This chain connects TRBV18 to TRBJ1-3; 7 bases match TRBD1. The CDR3 loop spans 13 amino acids. Germline V gives CDR1 KGHSH, CDR2 LQKENI. The V and J ends lost 6 bases and 10 bases, in that order; junction bases with no gene match: 9. The CDR3 reads CASSVEGAPTIYF. The CDR3 DNA is TGTGCCAGCTCCGTGGAGGGGGCCCCGACCATATATTTT. Complete variable domain (other parts from reference TRBV18 and TRBJ1-3): NAGVMQNPRHLVRRRGQEARLRCSPMKGHSHVYWYRQLPEEGLKFMVYLQKENIIDESGMPKERFSAEFPKEGPSILRIQQVVRGDSAAYFCASSVEGAPTIYFGEGSWLTVV.

V and J are TRBV7-2 and TRBJ2-3, with D possibly TRBD1 on 5 matching bases. Trimming left V 5 bases short and J 6 bases short, with 12 bases between. The germline CDR1 and CDR2 sequences are SGHTA and FQGNSA. The CDR3 covers 13 residues. CDR3 region: CASSLLGVDTQYF. CDR3 DNA: TGTGCCAGCAGCCTCCTAGGGGTGGATACGCAGTATTTT.

This chain uses TRBV12-1 with TRBJ2-3; the table's D call, TRBD2, has no DNA check behind it. TRBV12-1 is classified as a pseudogene. The CDR3 runs 16 residues. The CDR3 spells CASSFRAGQDTDTQYF. CDR3 bases: TGTGCCAGCAGCTTTCGGGCGGGTCAGGACACAGATACGCAGTATTTT.

The chain couples TRBV3-1 (or the pseudogene TRBV3-2) to TRBJ2-1; 8 bases match TRBD2. The CDR3 has 16 residues. The V gene's germline CDR1 is LGHDT and CDR2 YNNKEL (reference sequence). J was trimmed by 5 bases and V by 0 bases; bases with no gene match: 6. The CDR3 DNA sequence: TGTGCCAGCAGCCAAGATATAAGACTAGCGAACAATGAGCAGTTCTTC. Protein sequence: CASSQDIRLANNEQFF.